This passage covers 10 T cell receptor beta chains from one sample sequenced in a study of blood T cell repertoires in COVID-19. Produced via immunoSEQ multiplex PCR; TCRdb's table is partial and in-frame only. The table includes under 500,000 clones, around 89% detected once. The sample comprised peripheral blood. These TCRs come from a woman younger than 45 with acute or convalescent COVID-19.

The V and J genes are TRBV6-2 or TRBV6-3 and TRBJ1-3; D gene uncertain. V was cut by 2 bases and J by 2 bases, with 16 bases left in between. The CDR3 runs to 17 residues. From germline, CDR1 is MNHEY and CDR2 SVGEGT. The CDR3 nucleotides read TGTGCCAGCAGTTACGCCAGTCCAAATCATCCTGGAAACACCATATATTTT. Translating it yields CASSYASPNHPGNTIYF.

V and J are TRBV30 and TRBJ2-2, with D perhaps TRBD1 (5 bases). With 0 bases removed from V and 2 bases from J, the gap between germline ends came to 10 bases. Germline V gene lookup returns CDR1 GTSNPN and CDR2 SVGIG (reference sequence). This CDR3 is built from 15 residues. The chain's CDR3 is CAWSVAGRNTGELFF. The CDR3 nucleotides are TGTGCCTGGAGTGTGGCAGGGCGTAACACCGGGGAGCTGTTTTTT.

The chain links TRBV11-2 to TRBJ2-1; maybe TRBD1 (6 bases). Trimming removed 5 bases at V and 2 bases at J, with 19 bases between. This CDR3 is 17 amino acids long. Germline loops: CDR1 SGHAT, CDR2 FQNNGV. The CDR3 DNA reads as TGTGCCAGCAGCCCTACGTCCGGGACACAGACCTACAATGAGCAGTTCTTC. It yields the protein CASSPTSGTQTYNEQFF.

Concerning this clone: The sample carries other DNA sequences with the same CDR3. This rearrangement joins TRBV9 to TRBJ2-5; a possible D gene is TRBD2 (6 bases). V lost 1 base and J lost 4, with 8 bases in between. Looked up from germline, CDR1 is SGDLS and CDR2 is YYNGEE. The CDR3 has 13 amino acids. CDR3 in amino acids: CASSVSGGETQYF. The CDR3, as DNA: TGTGCCAGCAGCGTATCCGGGGGAGAGACCCAGTACTTC.

This clone was picked up a small number of times. This rearrangement joins TRBV20-1 to TRBJ1-1; the D gene is possibly TRBD1 (6 bases). Trimming pared 5 bases from V and 3 bases from J, leaving 7 bases between. Germline CDR1 DFQATT, CDR2 SNEGSKA (reference sequence). The CDR3 sequence is 11 residues long. CDR3 sequence: CSAYRDTEAFF. CDR3 coding DNA: TGCAGTGCTTACAGGGACACTGAAGCTTTCTTT.

The V and J genes are TRBV2 and TRBJ1-1, with D tentatively TRBD1 (5 bases). Trimming cost V 4 bases and J 5 bases, with 11 bases left between them. Germline CDR1 and CDR2: SNHLY and FYNNEI. This CDR3 is built from 13 residues. CDR3 residues: CASSGQGGTEAFF. In nucleotides, the CDR3 is TGTGCCAGCAGTGGGCAGGGAGGGACTGAAGCTTTCTTT. The full variable domain, with the rest looked up from reference TRBV2 and TRBJ1-1, is EPEVTQTPSHQVTQMGQEVILRCVPISNHLYFYWYRQILGQKVEFLVSFYNNEISEKSEIFDDQFSVERPDGSNFTLKIRSTKLEDSAMYFCASSGQGGTEAFFGQGTRLTVV.

The rearrangement uses TRBV5-1 and TRBJ1-3; 7 bases are a match to TRBD1. This CDR3 spans 19 amino acids. J was trimmed by 3 bases and V by 0 bases; bases with no gene match: 15. CDR1 SGHRS and CDR2 YFSETQ come from the germline V gene. The DNA of the CDR3 is TGCGCCAGCAGCTTGGATCCGGGACAGCCGGGCGGCTTTGGAAACACCATATATTTT. Its protein product is CASSLDPGQPGGFGNTIYF. The full variable domain, completed using reference TRBV5-1 and TRBJ1-3, is KAGVTQTPRYLIKTRGQQVTLSCSPISGHRSVSWYQQTPGQGLQFLFEYFSETQRNKGNFPGRFSGRQFSNSRSEMNVSTLELGDSALYLCASSLDPGQPGGFGNTIYFGEGSWLTVV.

This clone was seen only a few times. The chain couples TRBV6-6 to TRBJ2-7, with 9 bases that match TRBD2. Germline CDR1 MNHNY, CDR2 SVGAGI (reference sequence). This CDR3 contains 14 residues. With 6 bases clipped from V and 0 bases from J, the junction kept 3 bases outside the gene matches. As DNA, the CDR3 is TGTGCCAGCAGGACTAGCGGAAGCTCCTACGAGCAGTACTTC. The encoded protein is CASRTSGSSYEQYF.

The rearrangement joins TRBV28 to TRBJ2-1; 9 positions match TRBD2. The germline CDR1 and CDR2 sequences are MDHEN and SYDVKM. This CDR3 contains 15 residues. V dropped 7 bases and J dropped 11; count of bases not matched to a gene: 15. CDR3 in DNA: TGTGCCAGCACCCCCGTGGGACTAGCCCCTCGTAAGCAGTTCTTC. This gives the protein CASTPVGLAPRKQFF. Looking up the rest from reference TRBV28 and TRBJ2-1 gives the full variable domain: DVKVTQSSRYLVKRTGEKVFLECVQDMDHENMFWYRQDPGLGLRLIYFSYDVKMKEKGDIPEGYSVSREKKERFSLILESASTNQTSMYLCASTPVGLAPRKQFFGPGTRLTVL.

V usage is TRBV4-2 and J usage is TRBJ2-5, with 9 bases lining up with TRBD2. J gave up 5 bases and V 0 bases, and 7 bases lay outside the gene matches. Germline V gene lookup returns CDR1 LGHNA and CDR2 YNFKEQ. The CDR3 runs to 16 residues. CDR3 sequence (DNA): TGTGCCAGCAGCCAAGAGTTAGTAGCGGGGGCGGAGACCCAGTACTTC. Residues: CASSQELVAGAETQYF.